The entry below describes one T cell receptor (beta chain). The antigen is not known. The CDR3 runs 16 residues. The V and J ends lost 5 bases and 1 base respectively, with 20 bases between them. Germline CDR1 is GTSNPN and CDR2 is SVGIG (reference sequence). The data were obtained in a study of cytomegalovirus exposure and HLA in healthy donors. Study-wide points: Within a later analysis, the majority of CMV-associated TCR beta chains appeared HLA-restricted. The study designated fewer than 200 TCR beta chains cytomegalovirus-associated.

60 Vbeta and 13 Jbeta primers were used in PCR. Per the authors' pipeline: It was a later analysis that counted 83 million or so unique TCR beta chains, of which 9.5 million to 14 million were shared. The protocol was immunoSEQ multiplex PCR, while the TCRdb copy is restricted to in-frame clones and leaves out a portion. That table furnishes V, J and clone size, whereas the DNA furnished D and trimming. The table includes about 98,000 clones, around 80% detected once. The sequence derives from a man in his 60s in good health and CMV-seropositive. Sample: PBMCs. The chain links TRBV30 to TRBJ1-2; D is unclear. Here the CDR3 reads CAWDPLPYRDNYGYTF. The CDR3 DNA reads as TGTGCCTGGGATCCGCTGCCCTATAGAGATAACTATGGCTACACCTTC.